The 7 T cell receptor beta chains below come from one sample, sequenced in a study of technical replicates of blood from several donors. Generated by immunoSEQ multiplex PCR, the TCRdb table keeps only in-frame clones and is missing some. This sample has more than 70,000 clones; 92% occur once, and the top ten carry roughly 0.27%. Sequencing was done on a sample of T cells isolated from PBMCs. These receptors came from a human donor in good health.

The gene calls are TRBV2 and TRBJ2-1; 12 bases map to TRBD2. J gave up 2 bases and V 6 bases, and 8 bases lay outside the gene matches. The germline V gene has CDR1 SNHLY and CDR2 FYNNEI. This CDR3 spans 17 amino acids. Here the CDR3 reads CASRERLAGVTYNEQFF. CDR3 bases: TGTGCCAGCAGAGAACGACTAGCGGGAGTGACCTACAATGAGCAGTTCTTC. The full variable domain, its missing parts supplied by reference TRBV2 and TRBJ2-1, is EPEVTQTPSHQVTQMGQEVILRCVPISNHLYFYWYRQILGQKVEFLVSFYNNEISEKSEIFDDQFSVERPDGSNFTLKIRSTKLEDSAMYFCASRERLAGVTYNEQFFGPGTRLTVL.

The CDR3 nucleotides read TGCAGCGTCCCGTTCGGACAGGGGAAGGCAGATACGCAGTATTTT. Translating it yields CSVPFGQGKADTQYF. The chain is built from TRBV29-1 and TRBJ2-3; 9 bases are shared with TRBD1. The CDR3 length is 15 residues. The V gene's germline CDR1 is SQVTM and CDR2 ANQGSEA. The V gene end was trimmed by 6 bases and the J gene end by 4 bases; junction bases not matched to a gene: 11.

This chain connects TRBV27 to TRBJ1-1, with 8 bases aligning to TRBD1. With 2 bases clipped from V and 5 bases from J, the junction kept 4 bases outside the gene matches. CDR3 length: 14 residues. Germline CDR1 is MNHEY and CDR2 is SMNVEV (reference sequence). CDR3 protein: CASSLQGARTEAFF. For the CDR3, the DNA is TGTGCCAGCAGTTTACAGGGGGCGCGTACTGAAGCTTTCTTT.

This chain uses TRBV7-8 with TRBJ2-1, with TRBD2 as a possible D gene (6 bases). The CDR3 extends over 17 amino acids. V lost 1 base, J lost 6 bases, and 19 bases lay in between. The V gene's germline CDR1 is SGHVS and CDR2 FQNEAQ. In DNA form, the CDR3 reads TGTGCCAGCAGCTTAGGCCCCCCCCGGGAGATGAGCAATGAGCAGTTCTTC. Translation gives CASSLGPPREMSNEQFF.

This clone occurred once. The V and J genes are TRBV11-3 and TRBJ2-1; D remains ambiguous. V dropped 8 bases and J dropped 8 bases, with 7 bases sitting between them. Germline CDR1 reads SGHNT; CDR2 reads YENEEA. There are 10 residues in the CDR3. The CDR3 reads CASAAHEQFF. CDR3 nucleotide sequence: TGTGCCAGCGCGGCGCATGAGCAGTTCTTC.

V and J are TRBV2 and TRBJ1-4; possible D gene TRBD1, 6 bases. The V end lost 7 bases, the J end lost 8 bases, and 14 bases lay between the germline ends. The germline CDR1 and CDR2 sequences are SNHLY and FYNNEI. The CDR3 spans 13 residues. As DNA, the CDR3 is TGTGCCAGCAAGGGGGACCTGGGGGAAAAACTGTTTTTT. The encoded protein is CASKGDLGEKLFF.

The chain is built from TRBV5-4 and TRBJ1-4, with D possibly TRBD1 on 6 matching bases. Between the trimmed V and J ends, which lost 2 bases and 3 bases, there was a span of 14 bases. The CDR3 loop spans 16 amino acids. Germline lookup yields CDR1 SGHNT and CDR2 YYREEE (reference sequence). The CDR3 sequence is CASSLGGGAPNEKLFF. The CDR3 bases are TGTGCCAGCAGCTTAGGGGGGGGAGCTCCTAATGAAAAACTGTTTTTT.